Shown below are 6 T cell receptor beta chains from a single sample sequenced in a study of shared clonotypes between healthy human individuals. Produced via immunoSEQ multiplex PCR; TCRdb's table is partial and in-frame only. Seen here are about 1 million clones, about 76% observed once, and the top ten hold approximately 1.5%. The sequencing input was memory CD4+ T cells sorted from blood. Stated subset: CD45RA-negative fraction. Every receptor here comes from a man aged 18 to 35 in good health.

This rearrangement joins TRBV6-5 to TRBJ2-7; 9 nucleotides line up with TRBD2. The V gene end was trimmed by 6 bases and the J gene end by 3 bases; junction bases not matched to a gene: 9. CDR1 and CDR2 (germline): MNHEY, SVGAGI. The CDR3 is made up of 15 amino acids. As DNA, the CDR3 is TGTGCCAGCAGCCTCTCGGCGGGGGGGGTCTACGAGCAGTACTTC. Its translation: CASSLSAGGVYEQYF.

The chain employs TRBV28 and TRBJ2-5; D perhaps matches TRBD2 (6 bases). The CDR3 is 14 residues long. Germline CDR1 MDHEN, CDR2 SYDVKM. The V and J ends lost 6 bases and 0 bases respectively, with 11 bases between them. This CDR3 is CASSPGGYQETQYF. The CDR3 DNA reads as TGTGCCAGCAGCCCTGGGGGGTACCAAGAGACCCAGTACTTC.

This chain links TRBV9 with TRBJ2-4; D gene unclear. Germline V gives CDR1 SGDLS, CDR2 YYNGEE. The CDR3 extends over 14 amino acids. V shed 0 bases and J shed 9 bases, with 13 bases lying between them. The CDR3 spells CASSVDMGRSIQYF. In DNA, the CDR3 is TGTGCCAGCAGCGTAGACATGGGAAGGAGCATTCAGTACTTC.

The chain has TRBV4-2 and TRBJ1-2, with D possibly being TRBD1 (5 bases). The CDR3 totals 13 residues. The germline gives CDR1 LGHNA, CDR2 YNFKEQ. Deletions cut 4 bases from V and 8 bases from J, with 14 bases between. The CDR3 coding sequence is TGTGCCAGCAGCCCCGACCGTAGGGACGGCTACACCTTC. This translates into CASSPDRRDGYTF.

This sequence joins TRBV6-1 and TRBJ1-1, with D possibly TRBD1 on 5 matching bases. In germline, CDR1 is MNHNS, CDR2 SASEGT. V lost 1 base, J lost 0 bases, and 12 bases lay in between. This CDR3 contains 16 residues. The CDR3 coding sequence is TGTGCCAGCAGTGAAGTCTACAGGATCATGAACACTGAAGCTTTCTTT. Protein product: CASSEVYRIMNTEAFF.

The chain combines TRBV30 with TRBJ2-6; D possibly corresponds to TRBD2 (5 bases). Germline-derived CDR1 and CDR2 are GTSNPN and SVGIG (reference sequence). Between the trimmed V and J ends, which lost 3 bases and 11 bases, there was a span of 20 bases. The CDR3 covers 15 residues. CDR3 residues: CAWRKPAGEVHVLTF. CDR3 sequence (DNA): TGTGCCTGGAGAAAACCCGCCGGGGAAGTCCACGTCCTGACTTTC. The complete variable domain, with remaining parts taken from reference TRBV30 and TRBJ2-6, reads SQTIHQWPATLVQPVGSPLSLECTVEGTSNPNLYWYRQAAGRGLQLLFYSVGIGQISSEVPQNLSASRPQDRQFILSSKKLLLSDSGFYLCAWRKPAGEVHVLTFGAGSRLTVL.